These 31 T cell receptor beta chains were all obtained from the same sample, sequenced in a study of CD8 T cells in ankylosing spondylitis. Their antigens remain unidentified. TCRdb fed the 5' RACE reads into MiXCR, producing one record per CDR3 protein. The sample includes fewer than 450,000 distinct CDR3 sequences, 17% of them seen just once. Whole-study findings and limits: Seemingly distinctive of ankylosing spondylitis blood was a TCR beta motif formed by eight highly homologous variants.

The source material was blood, either unsorted or a sorted T cell fraction (not recorded which). The receptors here all came from a male donor with ankylosing spondylitis.

This clonotype was seen only a few times. The J gene is TRBJ2-2, the V gene TRBV4-1; D perhaps matches TRBD2 (6 bases). V lost 0 bases and J lost 4, with 9 bases in between. CDR3 length: 15 amino acids. Germline assignment: CDR1 MGHRA and CDR2 YSYEKL. The CDR3 bases are TGCGCCAGCAGCCAAGAACTAGCAGGCACCGGGGAGCTGTTTTTT. Translation: CASSQELAGTGELFF.

The V call is TRBV12-3 or TRBV12-4, the J call TRBJ1-1; 11 bases agree with TRBD1. Unmatched junction bases numbered 3, after V lost 5 bases and J lost 1 base. The CDR3 runs to 15 residues. This CDR3 reads CASSGTGGPNTEAFF. CDR3 sequence (DNA): TGTGCCAGCAGTGGGACAGGGGGACCGAACACTGAAGCTTTCTTT.

This clonotype was counted at least ten times. The rearrangement joins TRBV4-2 to TRBJ2-7, with 7 bases matching TRBD1. Germline assignment: CDR1 LGHNA and CDR2 YNFKEQ. The CDR3 covers 17 residues. Trimming cost V 3 bases and J 3 bases; bases outside gene matches: 14. The CDR3, as DNA: TGTGCCAGCAGCCATCTTTTTGTGGGACAGCAAAACTACGAGCAGTACTTC. Translation: CASSHLFVGQQNYEQYF.

This clonotype was seen a few times. The chain employs TRBV12-3 or TRBV12-4 and TRBJ2-1; 12 nucleotides agree with TRBD2. The length of the CDR3 is 15 residues. J lost 6 bases, V lost 8 bases, and 8 bases had no gene match. This CDR3 reads CASGMTSGGRNEQFF. CDR3 sequence (DNA): TGTGCCAGCGGGATGACTAGCGGGGGACGCAATGAGCAGTTCTTC.

The genes are TRBV21-1 and TRBJ2-5; the D call of TRBD2 is as the table states it, not checked on the DNA. TRBV21-1 is flagged as a pseudogene. CDR3 size: 16 residues. The CDR3 spells CASRAGLAGGKETQYF. The CDR3 DNA sequence: TGTGCCAGCAGAGCGGGGCTAGCGGGGGGGAAAGAGACCCAGTACTTC.

This rearrangement joins TRBV28 to TRBJ2-2, with TRBD2 identical over 11 bases. From germline, CDR1 is MDHEN and CDR2 SYDVKM. The CDR3 contains 17 residues. J was trimmed by 3 bases and V by 0 bases; bases with no gene match: 3. CDR3 sequence reads: CASSLWGTSGYTGELFF. CDR3 DNA: TGTGCCAGCAGTTTATGGGGGACTAGCGGCTACACCGGGGAGCTGTTTTTT.

This clonotype showed up many times. The chain joins TRBV29-1 to TRBJ2-1, with D unresolved. The length of the CDR3 is 11 residues. V was clipped by 3 bases and J by 4 bases, with 4 bases between them. Germline values: CDR1 SQVTM, CDR2 ANQGSEA. CDR3 region: CSVEEYNEQFF. DNA for the CDR3: TGCAGCGTTGAGGAATACAATGAGCAGTTCTTC.

The chain combines TRBV9 with TRBJ2-6, with D possibly being TRBD2 (5 bases). The CDR3 length is 16 residues. Germline V lookup: CDR1 SGDLS, CDR2 YYNGEE. V shed 0 bases and J shed 2 bases, with 9 bases lying between them. The CDR3 DNA sequence: TGTGCCAGCAGCGTAGGGTCGGGGACTGGGGCCAACGTCCTGACTTTC. This encodes CASSVGSGTGANVLTF.

This clonotype showed up just a few times. V is TRBV5-5 and J is TRBJ1-1; D unclear. Germline V lookup: CDR1 SGHKS, CDR2 YYEKEE (reference sequence). CDR3 length: 14 amino acids. With 0 bases removed from V and 4 bases from J, the gap between germline ends came to 10 bases. The CDR3 region has the DNA TGTGCCAGCAGCTTGGTTCGGGGAATCACTGAAGCTTTCTTT. Translation gives CASSLVRGITEAFF. The full variable domain, rest sourced from reference TRBV5-5 and TRBJ1-1, is DAGVTQSPTHLIKTRGQQVTLRCSPISGHKSVSWYQQVLGQGPQFIFQYYEKEERGRGNFPDRFSARQFPNYSSELNVNALLLGDSALYLCASSLVRGITEAFFGQGTRLTVV.

The rearrangement uses TRBV6-5 and TRBJ2-7; TRBD1 might be the D (5 bases). Trimming pared 1 base from V and 2 bases from J, leaving 12 bases between. The CDR3 extends over 15 amino acids. The V gene's germline CDR1 is MNHEY and CDR2 SVGAGI. The CDR3 here is CASSYFGANTYEQYF. In DNA form, the CDR3 reads TGTGCCAGCAGTTACTTTGGGGCTAATACCTACGAGCAGTACTTC.

This sequence joins TRBV12-5 and TRBJ2-5; a possible D gene is TRBD1 (5 bases). Germline V gene sequence: CDR1 LGHNT, CDR2 FRNRAP. With 5 bases removed from V and 0 bases from J, the gap between germline ends came to 10 bases. The CDR3 has 14 residues. CDR3 protein: CASGPPGNQETQYF. The CDR3 DNA reads TGTGCTAGTGGTCCCCCAGGGAACCAAGAGACCCAGTACTTC. Full variable domain (outside the CDR3, taken from reference TRBV12-5 and TRBJ2-5): DARVTQTPRHKVTEMGQEVTMRCQPILGHNTVFWYRQTMMQGLELLAYFRNRAPLDDSGMPKDRFSAEMPDATLATLKIQPSEPRDSAVYFCASGPPGNQETQYFGPGTRLLVL.

The count of this clonotype is one. The rearrangement joins TRBV7-3 to TRBJ2-1; D not resolved. Between the trimmed V and J ends, which lost 0 bases and 11 bases, there was a span of 17 bases. Germline CDR1 reads SGHTA; CDR2 reads FQGTGA. CDR3 length equals 15 residues. CDR3 residues: CASSLTPVPTVQQFF. The CDR3 DNA reads TGTGCCAGCAGCTTAACGCCGGTTCCTACGGTCCAGCAGTTCTTC.

This clonotype was counted only a few times. The CDR3 DNA follows: TGCGCCAGCAGCCCGGGACAGGGGTTTCGGAATTCACCCCTCCACTTT. This sequence encodes CASSPGQGFRNSPLHF. The chain is built from TRBV5-1 and TRBJ1-6, with 10 bases that match TRBD1. The CDR3 totals 16 residues. The germline CDR1 and CDR2 sequences are SGHRS and YFSETQ. After removal of 4 bases from V and 7 bases from J, the junction contained 8 bases not matched to a gene.

The chain employs TRBV6-5 and TRBJ2-3; 9 bases line up with TRBD2. The CDR3 has 18 residues. Germline CDR1 reads MNHEY; CDR2 reads SVGAGI. V lost 2 bases and J lost 6; bases outside the gene matches: 15. The CDR3 reads CASSYHSPTSGRVDTQYF. The CDR3 bases are TGTGCCAGCAGTTACCACTCACCGACTAGCGGCCGCGTGGATACGCAGTATTTT.

This clonotype occurred many times. The V gene is TRBV5-1, the J gene TRBJ1-6; no clear D. V lost 4 bases and J 0 bases, leaving 5 bases between the germline ends. The length of the CDR3 is 14 residues. In germline, CDR1 is SGHRS, CDR2 YFSETQ. For the CDR3, the DNA is TGCGCCAGCAGCCGAAGCTCCTATAATTCACCCCTCCACTTT. It is translated as CASSRSSYNSPLHF.

In its sample, this clonotype was seen a few times. This chain links TRBV5-1 with TRBJ1-4; the D is unclear. The germline V gene encodes CDR1 SGHRS and CDR2 YFSETQ. V shed 0 bases and J shed 8 bases, with 17 bases lying between them. The CDR3 length is 16 residues. The CDR3 DNA reads TGCGCCAGCAGCTTGGCCGGGAGGAAGGGAAGCGAAAAACTGTTTTTT. It specifies CASSLAGRKGSEKLFF.

This clonotype was counted at least ten times. This rearrangement joins TRBV5-1 to TRBJ1-4, with D unclear. Trimming left V 4 bases short and J 0 bases short, with 7 bases between. The CDR3 totals 14 residues. From germline, CDR1 is SGHRS and CDR2 YFSETQ. The chain's CDR3 is CASSGTATNEKLFF. The CDR3 nucleotides are TGCGCCAGCAGCGGAACAGCAACTAATGAAAAACTGTTTTTT. Full variable domain (missing parts from reference TRBV5-1 and TRBJ1-4): KAGVTQTPRYLIKTRGQQVTLSCSPISGHRSVSWYQQTPGQGLQFLFEYFSETQRNKGNFPGRFSGRQFSNSRSEMNVSTLELGDSALYLCASSGTATNEKLFFGSGTQLSVL.

This clonotype was seen at least ten times. The chain is built from TRBV30 and TRBJ1-6; D unclear. The germline V and J ends were trimmed by 1 base and 5 bases, with 6 bases remaining between them. The CDR3 spans 13 residues. Germline assignment: CDR1 GTSNPN and CDR2 SVGIG (reference sequence). The CDR3 nucleotides read TGTGCCTGGAGTGGGAGGGATAATTCACCCCTCCACTTT. It codes for CAWSGRDNSPLHF.

The V and J genes are TRBV12-3 or TRBV12-4 and TRBJ1-2; no clear D gene. This CDR3 has 12 amino acids. Deletions cut 5 bases from V and 7 bases from J, with 11 bases between. CDR3 residues: CASSHKGSGYTF. The CDR3 DNA sequence: TGTGCCAGCAGTCATAAGGGCTCTGGCTACACCTTC.

This clonotype appeared many times. This chain uses TRBV4-1 with TRBJ2-3; TRBD1 aligns across 9 bases. Germline-derived CDR1 and CDR2 are MGHRA and YSYEKL. The CDR3 sequence is 14 residues long. V was pared by 4 bases and J by 3 bases, with 2 bases of the junction left unmatched. CDR3 protein: CASSRGQGTDTQYF. CDR3 nucleotides: TGCGCCAGCAGCCGCGGACAGGGGACAGATACGCAGTATTTT.

This chain connects TRBV12-3 or TRBV12-4 to TRBJ2-3, with 7 bases lining up with TRBD2. Germline trimming cut 3 bases from V and 5 bases from J; bases unmatched to any gene: 8. The CDR3 spans 15 residues. The CDR3 nucleotides are TGTGCCAGCAGTTTTGACGGGGGGAAAAGAGATACGCAGTATTTT. Translating it yields CASSFDGGKRDTQYF.

The chain carries TRBV7-8 and TRBJ2-1; 8 positions match TRBD1. The CDR3 covers 15 residues. V shed 5 bases and J 9 bases; nucleotides not matched to a gene: 12. Germline assignment: CDR1 SGHVS and CDR2 FQNEAQ. CDR3 in DNA: TGTGCCAGCAGCCTGGGGACAGGTGAATGGGGTGAGCAGTTCTTC. Amino acids: CASSLGTGEWGEQFF. Combining the CDR3 with reference TRBV7-8 and TRBJ2-1 gives the whole variable domain GAGVSQSPRYKVAKRGQDVALRCDPISGHVSLFWYQQALGQGPEFLTYFQNEAQLDKSGLPSDRFFAERPEGSVSTLKIQRTQQEDSAVYLCASSLGTGEWGEQFFGPGTRLTVL.

V gene TRBV27 combines with J gene TRBJ2-2, with 16 nucleotides matching TRBD2. CDR1 and CDR2 (germline): MNHEY, SMNVEV (reference sequence). With V trimmed by 3 bases and J by 1 base, 11 bases remained unmatched. This CDR3 has 21 residues. Here the CDR3 reads CASSFGSPGTSGRGNTGELFF. Here the CDR3 DNA reads TGTGCCAGCAGTTTTGGGAGTCCCGGGACTAGCGGGAGGGGGAACACCGGGGAGCTGTTTTTT.

V and J are TRBV5-6 and TRBJ2-2; 7 nucleotides align to TRBD1. Trimming cost V 0 bases and J 4 bases; bases outside gene matches: 6. This CDR3 has 16 amino acids. CDR1 and CDR2 (germline): SGHDT, YYEEEE. CDR3 in DNA: TGTGCCAGCAGCTTGGTAGTCAGGGGGACCACCGGGGAGCTGTTTTTT. Its protein product is CASSLVVRGTTGELFF.

The V gene is TRBV6-1, the J gene TRBJ1-1; D not resolved. CDR1 is MNHNS, CDR2 SASEGT, per germline. The V end lost 6 bases, the J end lost 2 bases, and 10 bases lay between the germline ends. The CDR3 runs to 13 residues. The CDR3 coding sequence is TGTGCCAGCAGGAGGCCAACTAACACTGAAGCTTTCTTT. It is translated as CASRRPTNTEAFF.

The chain uses TRBV6-1 and TRBJ2-2, with D perhaps TRBD2 (5 bases). Germline V gene lookup returns CDR1 MNHNS and CDR2 SASEGT. The CDR3 has 10 amino acids. Between the trimmed V and J ends, which lost 8 bases and 7 bases, there was a span of 5 bases. The CDR3 region is CASGSGELFF. CDR3 nucleotide sequence: TGTGCCAGCGGGAGCGGGGAGCTGTTTTTT.

This chain joins TRBV11-3 and TRBJ2-3, with D perhaps given as TRBD1 or TRBD2 (6 bases each). The germline CDR1 and CDR2 sequences are SGHNT and YENEEA. The CDR3 runs to 15 residues. V was trimmed by 5 bases and J by 2 bases, leaving 14 bases between them. DNA for the CDR3: TGTGCCAGCAGCGTTGGGGGGCTCGACACAGATACGCAGTATTTT. Protein product: CASSVGGLDTDTQYF. Supplemented by reference TRBV11-3 and TRBJ2-3, the full variable domain reads EAGVVQSPRYKIIEKKQPVAFWCNPISGHNTLYWYLQNLGQGPELLIRYENEEAVDDSQLPKDRFSAERLKGVDSTLKIQPAELGDSAVYLCASSVGGLDTDTQYFGPGTRLTVL.

The chain is built from TRBV12-3 or TRBV12-4 and TRBJ2-3; D may match TRBD1 or TRBD2 (5 bases each). The CDR3 is 13 residues long. V lost 3 bases to trimming and J lost 7 bases, with 11 bases between them. CDR3 residues: CASSLGVPNTQYF. CDR3 DNA: TGTGCCAGCAGTTTGGGGGTCCCAAATACGCAGTATTTT.

In its sample, this clonotype was seen a few times. The chain is built from TRBV15 and TRBJ2-7, with D hard to call. The CDR3 loop spans 16 amino acids. The germline V and J ends were trimmed by 0 bases and 5 bases, with 17 bases remaining between them. The germline V gene encodes CDR1 LNHNV and CDR2 YYDKDF (reference sequence). This CDR3 is CATSRDVRTPVDEQYF. The CDR3 DNA is TGTGCCACCAGCAGAGATGTCAGGACCCCGGTGGACGAGCAGTACTTC. Full variable domain (rest looked up from reference TRBV15 and TRBJ2-7): DAMVIQNPRYQVTQFGKPVTLSCSQTLNHNVMYWYQQKSSQAPKLLFHYYDKDFNNEADTPDNFQSRRPNTSFCFLDIRSPGLGDTAMYLCATSRDVRTPVDEQYFGPGTRLTVT.

J is TRBJ2-3 and V is TRBV18; D is unresolved. The CDR3 contains 14 residues. V lost 3 bases and J lost 4, with 11 bases in between. Germline loops: CDR1 KGHSH, CDR2 LQKENI. The CDR3 region is CASSPVATADTQYF. DNA for the CDR3: TGTGCCAGCTCACCGGTTGCAACGGCAGATACGCAGTATTTT.

This sequence joins TRBV7-2 and TRBJ2-7; D may match TRBD1 or TRBD2 (6 bases each). Looked up from germline, CDR1 is SGHTA and CDR2 is FQGNSA. The CDR3 is 14 residues long. V lost 5 bases and J lost 6, with 17 bases in between. The CDR3 nucleotides are TGTGCCAGCAGCCTTATCGGGGGCGGCTCCGAGCAGTACTTC. It yields the protein CASSLIGGGSEQYF.